This T cell receptor (beta chain) appears in the sequencing data of a study of human T cells and chemical hapten exposure. TCRdb redid the calling of the RACE reads with MiXCR, one entry per CDR3 protein. The profile shows 150,000 to 200,000 distinct CDR3 sequences, approximately 29% of them singletons. Per germline, CDR1 SEHNR and CDR2 FQNEAQ (reference sequence). V was shortened by 1 base and J by 4 bases, with 12 bases between the two germline ends. The CDR3 totals 15 residues. Time point specified: pre-sensitization, week 0. Described treatment: therapeutic diphenylcyclopropenone sensitization with weekly scalp DPC.

The chain recombines TRBV7-9 with TRBJ2-3, with a possible D match to TRBD2 (5 bases). Material: whole blood, obtained in connection with sensitization to the hapten diphenylcyclopropenone (DPC). This TCR derives from a woman under 40 with alopecia areata. Some clones in this sample may be carry-over from other donors' samples. For the CDR3, the DNA is TGTGCCAGCAGCTTAGTCGGGGTAGCGCCAGATACGCAGTATTTT. Encoded protein: CASSLVGVAPDTQYF.